Listed below are T cell receptor beta chains from one sample, sequenced in a study of metastatic and nonmetastatic thyroid tumors. With MiXCR, TCRdb called clones anew from the PCR reads. The sample lists 20,000 to 25,000 clones, roughly 15% seen once, with roughly 15% in the top ten. The sample comprised tumor tissue. The receptors derive from a female donor with papillary thyroid cancer or a benign thyroid nodule (not recorded which). Some clones in this sample may be carry-over from other donors' samples. Each CDR3 is given with its conserved first and last residue.

v_call	j_call	cdr3_length	cdr3_aa
TRBV20-1	TRBJ2-5	17	CSGVSGLAGQLQETQYF
TRBV20-1	TRBJ2-1	17	CSARGQGTGRSYNEQFF
TRBV5-1	TRBJ2-7	13	CASSPDSSYEQYF
TRBV5-1	TRBJ2-6	17	CASSPRGGYSGANVLTF
TRBV6-1	TRBJ1-5	15	CASSGGGLSNQPQHF
TRBV7-2	TRBJ2-7	15	CASSLRPSPSYEQYF
TRBV6-1	TRBJ2-2	15	CASRGLAWDTGELFF
TRBV20-1	TRBJ2-7	15	CSATLGQGLRHEQYF
TRBV3-1	TRBJ2-5	15	CASIYTSGRQETQYF
TRBV9	TRBJ2-1	16	CASSPGGGLAGIEQFF
TRBV10-1	TRBJ2-5	15	CASRAGTSGQETQYF
TRBV12-3/TRBV12-4	TRBJ2-3	15	CASRPRGGFTDTQYF
TRBV15	TRBJ1-5	16	CATSRDPGGRDQPQHF
TRBV28	TRBJ2-7	17	CASSSYTGDTSSYEQYF
TRBV7-9	TRBJ2-1	11	CASSRGIEQFF
TRBV20-1	TRBJ2-2	16	CSARDPTGTATGELFF
TRBV10-3	TRBJ2-2	15	CATVDSPANTGELFF
TRBV20-1	TRBJ1-6	14	CSARGRTYNSPLHF
TRBV10-3	TRBJ1-5	14	CAISAAGDDQPQHF
TRBV5-1	TRBJ2-1	17	CASSSISGALSYNEQFF
TRBV5-1	TRBJ2-2	15	CASSLADRLIGELFF
TRBV2	TRBJ2-3	13	CASSVAGPDTQYF
TRBV13	TRBJ1-1	14	CASSAGPMNTEAFF
TRBV20-1	TRBJ2-7	15	CSASVPDPILYEQYF
TRBV7-2	TRBJ2-6	15	CASSLGGAWANVLTF
TRBV11-2	TRBJ2-1	14	CASSRGLGRDEQFF
TRBV15	TRBJ1-2	14	CATSIEAGNYGYTF
TRBV5-6	TRBJ2-3	18	CASSLASSIPGDADTQYF
TRBV20-1	TRBJ1-3	14	CSARGPGTGNTIYF
TRBV20-1	TRBJ2-1	17	CSARDPRTFGAYNEQFF
TRBV6-1	TRBJ2-1	14	CASSGDWGEGEQFF
TRBV7-3	TRBJ2-2	15	CASSTTAANTGELFF
TRBV4-2	TRBJ2-2	17	CASSRYWGGRNTGELFF
TRBV6-1	TRBJ2-5	13	CASRPSPGETQYF
TRBV5-4	TRBJ2-3	16	CASSTDGATMLDTQYF
TRBV5-5	TRBJ2-7	19	CASSLKSDTLGMSPYEQYF
TRBV12-3/TRBV12-4	TRBJ2-7	12	CASRATRPPLYF
TRBV10-3	TRBJ1-4	15	CAISGGQPTNEKLFF
TRBV10-3	TRBJ2-2	14	CAISPGQGAGELFF
TRBV27	TRBJ2-3	16	CASSLRGLASTDTQYF
TRBV3-1	TRBJ2-5	15	CASSHMGQGQETQYF
TRBV2	TRBJ1-4	13	CASRGNPGEKLFF
TRBV2	TRBJ2-5	13	CASFRGGQETQYF
TRBV12-3/TRBV12-4	TRBJ1-5	17	CASSAGGGRGGNQPQHF
TRBV13	TRBJ1-3	14	CASSLRGPGNTIYF
TRBV19	TRBJ1-1	13	CASRWGRDTEAFF
TRBV20-1	TRBJ2-3	13	CSARLWSTDTQYF
TRBV12-3/TRBV12-4	TRBJ2-4	16	CASSFSDLAAKNIQYF
TRBV9	TRBJ2-1	15	CASRETGGIFNEQFF
TRBV5-1	TRBJ2-2	15	CASTRTSGGTGELFF
TRBV30	TRBJ2-2	16	CAWSPPPTLNTGELFF
TRBV7-2	TRBJ2-7	15	CASSYSTGGYYEQYF